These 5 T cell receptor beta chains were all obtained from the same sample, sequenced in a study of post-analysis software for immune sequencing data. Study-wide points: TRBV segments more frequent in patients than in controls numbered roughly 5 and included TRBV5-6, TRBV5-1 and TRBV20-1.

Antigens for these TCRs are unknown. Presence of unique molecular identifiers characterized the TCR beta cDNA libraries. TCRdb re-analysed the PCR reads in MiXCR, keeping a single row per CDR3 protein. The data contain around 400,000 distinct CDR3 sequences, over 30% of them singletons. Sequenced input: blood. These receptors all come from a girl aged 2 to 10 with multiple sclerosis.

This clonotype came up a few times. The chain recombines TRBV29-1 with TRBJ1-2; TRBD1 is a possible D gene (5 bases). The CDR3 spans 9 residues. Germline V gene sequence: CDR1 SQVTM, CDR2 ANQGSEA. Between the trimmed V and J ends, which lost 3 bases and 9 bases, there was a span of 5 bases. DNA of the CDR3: TGCAGCGTTGAGGACAGCTACACCTTC. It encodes CSVEDSYTF. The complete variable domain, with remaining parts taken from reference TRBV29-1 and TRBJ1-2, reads SAVISQKPSRDICQRGTSLTIQCQVDSQVTMMFWYRQQPGQSLTLIATANQGSEATYESGFVIDKFPISRPNLTFSTLTVSNMSPEDSSIYLCSVEDSYTFGSGTRLTVV.

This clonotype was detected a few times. The chain's CDR3 is CASAEQGDNEQFF. The DNA of the CDR3 is TGTGCCAGCGCCGAACAGGGCGACAATGAGCAGTTCTTC. V and J are TRBV18 and TRBJ2-1, with D possibly being TRBD1 (6 bases). V was trimmed by 8 bases and J by 5 bases, leaving 13 bases between them. Looked up from germline, CDR1 is KGHSH and CDR2 is LQKENI. CDR3 length: 13 residues. Variable domain in full (rest from reference TRBV18 and TRBJ2-1): NAGVMQNPRHLVRRRGQEARLRCSPMKGHSHVYWYRQLPEEGLKFMVYLQKENIIDESGMPKERFSAEFPKEGPSILRIQQVVRGDSAAYFCASAEQGDNEQFFGPGTRLTVL.

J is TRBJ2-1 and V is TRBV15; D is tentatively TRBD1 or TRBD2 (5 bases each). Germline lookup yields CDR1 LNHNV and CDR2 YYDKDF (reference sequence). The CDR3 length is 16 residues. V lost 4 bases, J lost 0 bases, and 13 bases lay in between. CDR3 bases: TGTGCCACCAGCACAAGTGAGGGGAGCTCCTACAATGAGCAGTTCTTC. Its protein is CATSTSEGSSYNEQFF.

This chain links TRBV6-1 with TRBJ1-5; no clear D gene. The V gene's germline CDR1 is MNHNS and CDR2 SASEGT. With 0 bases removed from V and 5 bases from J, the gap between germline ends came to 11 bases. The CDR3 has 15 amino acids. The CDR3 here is CASSEATGIYQPQHF. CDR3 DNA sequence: TGTGCCAGCAGTGAAGCCACGGGGATTTATCAGCCCCAGCATTTT.

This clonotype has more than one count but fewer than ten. The CDR3 sequence is CASSYSLGQSYEQYF. CDR3 nucleotide sequence: TGTGCCAGCAGTTACTCCCTGGGACAGTCCTACGAGCAGTACTTC. The rearrangement links TRBV6-5 to TRBJ2-7; 7 bases agree with TRBD1. CDR1 is MNHEY, CDR2 SVGAGI, per germline. V gave up 0 bases and J gave up 1 base; unmatched junction bases: 3. The length of the CDR3 is 15 residues.